This T cell receptor (beta chain) was identified during a study of blood T cell repertoires in COVID-19. Study-level background: The cDNA or gDNA used as material had been derived from T cells, B-cell-depleted T cells, or PBMCs.

Germline CDR1 is ENHRY and CDR2 is SYGVKD. The CDR3 extends over 11 amino acids. Trimming removed 3 bases from V and 7 bases from J, with 6 bases in between. Participants were aged about 18 to 100 years from approximately 24 US areas. Cohort allocation depended upon clinical history that participants reported. Per the study methods: Cell counts per sample came from amplifying reference gene primers. Repertoires were generated with immunoSEQ multiplex PCR, while TCRdb's copy carries only in-frame clones and drops some. V, J and clone size were drawn from that table, and D and trimming were deduced from the DNA. Among around 220,000 clones listed, approximately 80% were seen once. A few counts support this clone.

Sequencing was carried out using PBMCs or T cells enriched from blood (not recorded which). This receptor was obtained from a woman between 35 and 50 years old with acute COVID-19. V is TRBV10-3 and J is TRBJ1-2; D possibly corresponds to TRBD1 (6 bases). The CDR3 DNA reads as TGTGCCATCAGTGACAGGGGTGGCTACACCTTC. This translates into CAISDRGGYTF.